Presented here are 15 T cell receptor beta chains from one specimen sequenced in a study of shared clonotypes between healthy human individuals. Sequenced by immunoSEQ multiplex PCR; TCRdb stores in-frame clones only, minus some. The sample has about 580,000 clones, nearly 98% seen once. Naive CD8 cells lacked CD45RO, underwent positive selection for CCR7 and left out terminally differentiated effector memory CD45RA+ cells. What was sequenced was naive CD8+ T cells sorted from blood. All receptors come from a man aged 25 to 40 in good health.

This clone occurred once. The chain joins TRBV15 to TRBJ1-2; TRBD1 matches 7 bases. This CDR3 contains 15 residues. The germline CDR1 and CDR2 sequences are LNHNV and YYDKDF (reference sequence). V shed 5 bases, J shed 0 bases, and the junction held 6 bases outside the gene matches. For the CDR3, the DNA is TGTGCCACCAGCCTCCGACAGGGAGCTAACTATGGCTACACCTTC. It encodes CATSLRQGANYGYTF.

V usage is TRBV6-1 and J usage is TRBJ1-4; TRBD1 agrees at 8 bases. With 6 bases clipped from V and 7 bases from J, the junction kept 4 bases outside the gene matches. Germline V gene data show CDR1 as MNHNS and CDR2 as SASEGT. The CDR3 length is 13 residues. The CDR3 spells CASSAGTGEKLFF. The CDR3 DNA reads TGTGCCAGCAGCGCCGGGACAGGTGAAAAACTGTTTTTT.

This clone appeared a single time. The J gene is TRBJ2-2, the V gene TRBV11-2, with D tentatively TRBD1 (5 bases). Germline CDR1 reads SGHAT; CDR2 reads FQNNGV. V was pared by 2 bases and J by 6 bases, with 7 bases between. The CDR3 contains 13 residues. CDR3 loop: CASSLLQAGELFF. The CDR3 bases are TGTGCCAGCAGCTTATTACAGGCCGGGGAGCTGTTTTTT. Supplemented by reference TRBV11-2 and TRBJ2-2, the full variable domain reads EAGVAQSPRYKIIEKRQSVAFWCNPISGHATLYWYQQILGQGPKLLIQFQNNGVVDDSQLPKDRFSAERLKGVDSTLKIQPAKLEDSAVYLCASSLLQAGELFFGEGSRLTVL.

V is TRBV4-3 and J is TRBJ2-2, with a weak D call TRBD1 (6 bases). CDR1 is LGHNA and CDR2 is YSLEER in the germline V gene. Trimming pared 6 bases from V and 4 bases from J, leaving 9 bases between. The CDR3 spans 13 residues. The CDR3, as DNA: TGCGCCAGCAGAGAAGGGGGCACCGGGGAGCTGTTTTTT. Translating it yields CASREGGTGELFF.

The chain links TRBV6-5 to TRBJ1-3; no firm D call. The V end was cut by 0 bases, the J end by 4 bases, with 4 bases between. The CDR3 has 13 residues. CDR1 is MNHEY, CDR2 SVGAGI, per germline. The CDR3 reads CASSYSTGNTIYF. The CDR3 nucleotides are TGTGCCAGCAGTTACTCGACGGGAAACACCATATATTTT.

J is TRBJ2-7 and V is TRBV7-9; tentative D call: TRBD2 (6 bases). The CDR3 covers 13 residues. V dropped 5 bases and J dropped 9 bases, with 17 bases sitting between them. Germline V CDR1 and CDR2: SEHNR, FQNEAQ (reference sequence). Written as DNA, the CDR3 is TGTGCCAGCAGCCCCCCCAGCGGGTATGCGCAGTACTTC. Protein product: CASSPPSGYAQYF.

V gene TRBV25-1 combines with J gene TRBJ2-7; D gene unclear. The CDR3 spans 11 residues. Germline loops: CDR1 MGHDK, CDR2 SYGVNS. V lost 1 base and J lost 7, with 5 bases in between. CDR3: CASSELREQYF. Here the CDR3 DNA reads TGTGCCAGCAGTGAATTGAGGGAGCAGTACTTC.

This chain links TRBV9 with TRBJ2-7; tentatively, D is TRBD2 (6 bases). The CDR3 sequence is 13 residues long. Germline loops: CDR1 SGDLS, CDR2 YYNGEE. V was pared by 0 bases and J by 5 bases, with 9 bases between. For the CDR3, the DNA is TGTGCCAGCAGCGTAGAGGGAGGAAACGAGCAGTACTTC. This gives the protein CASSVEGGNEQYF.

In regard to this clone: This specimen includes other DNA sequences encoding the same CDR3. This sequence joins TRBV29-1 and TRBJ2-3; no reliable D call. The V end was cut by 7 bases, the J end by 3 bases, with 17 bases between. In germline, CDR1 is SQVTM, CDR2 ANQGSEA. The CDR3 covers 14 residues. The CDR3 sequence: CSADPGVGTDTQYF. CDR3 nucleotide sequence: TGCAGCGCTGACCCTGGGGTCGGGACAGATACGCAGTATTTT.

V is TRBV9 and J is TRBJ2-7, with D perhaps matching TRBD2 (5 bases). V lost 4 bases and J 1 base, leaving 12 bases between the germline ends. Per the germline V gene, CDR1 is SGDLS and CDR2 is YYNGEE. CDR3 length: 14 residues. CDR3 in amino acids: CASSLEGGSYEQYF. CDR3 in DNA: TGTGCCAGCAGCCTCGAGGGCGGATCCTACGAGCAGTACTTC.

The chain has TRBV27 and TRBJ2-7, with 8 nucleotides matching TRBD2. J lost 2 bases, V lost 4 bases, and 7 bases had no gene match. The CDR3 runs 15 residues. Germline CDR1 is MNHEY and CDR2 is SMNVEV (reference sequence). The CDR3 region is CASSSLNSGAYEQYF. Here the CDR3 DNA reads TGTGCCAGCAGTTCCCTCAATAGCGGGGCCTACGAGCAGTACTTC.

J is TRBJ1-4 and V is TRBV7-9; TRBD1 might be the D (5 bases). Deletions cut 4 bases from V and 6 bases from J, with 12 bases between. The CDR3 runs 14 residues. Germline-derived CDR1 and CDR2 are SEHNR and FQNEAQ (reference sequence). DNA for the CDR3: TGTGCCAGCAGCTCCCCGGGGCCTTATGAAAAACTGTTTTTT. It encodes CASSSPGPYEKLFF.

This chain uses TRBV15 with TRBJ2-1; D remains ambiguous. V was cut by 1 base and J by 0 bases, with 7 bases left in between. Germline CDR1 LNHNV, CDR2 YYDKDF (reference sequence). This CDR3 is built from 15 residues. The CDR3: CATSRGESSYNEQFF. In nucleotides, the CDR3 is TGTGCCACCAGCAGAGGAGAAAGCTCCTACAATGAGCAGTTCTTC. The variable domain in full, with the rest retrieved from reference TRBV15 and TRBJ2-1, is DAMVIQNPRYQVTQFGKPVTLSCSQTLNHNVMYWYQQKSSQAPKLLFHYYDKDFNNEADTPDNFQSRRPNTSFCFLDIRSPGLGDTAMYLCATSRGESSYNEQFFGPGTRLTVL.

The rearrangement links TRBV9 to TRBJ1-1; D gene uncertain. This CDR3 has 12 residues. Deletions cut 4 bases from V and 5 bases from J, with 9 bases between. Germline V gives CDR1 SGDLS, CDR2 YYNGEE. CDR3 in DNA: TGTGCCAGCAGCCCTGTCGAGACTGAAGCTTTCTTT. As protein: CASSPVETEAFF.

A few counts support this clone. This sample also contains other DNA sequences that code for the same CDR3. The J gene is TRBJ2-7, the V gene TRBV7-9; the D is unclear. The germline V gene has CDR1 SEHNR and CDR2 FQNEAQ (reference sequence). The V and J ends lost 3 bases and 3 bases respectively, with 3 bases between them. The CDR3 is 11 residues long. Here the CDR3 DNA reads TGTGCCAGCAGCTTGGACTACGAGCAGTACTTC. It specifies CASSLDYEQYF.